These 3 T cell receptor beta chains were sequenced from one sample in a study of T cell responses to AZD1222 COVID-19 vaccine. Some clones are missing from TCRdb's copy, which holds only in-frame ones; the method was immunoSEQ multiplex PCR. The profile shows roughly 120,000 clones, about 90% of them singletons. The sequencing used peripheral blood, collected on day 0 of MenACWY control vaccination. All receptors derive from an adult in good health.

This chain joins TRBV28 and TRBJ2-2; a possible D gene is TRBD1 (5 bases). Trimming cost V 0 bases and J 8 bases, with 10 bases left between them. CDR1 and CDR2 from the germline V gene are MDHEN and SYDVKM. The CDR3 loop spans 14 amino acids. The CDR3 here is CASSLWGPEGELFF. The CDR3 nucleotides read TGTGCCAGCAGTTTATGGGGGCCCGAGGGGGAGCTGTTTTTT.

DNA for the CDR3: TGCGCCAGCAGTTTATCCCTCCGGGAAGAGACCCAGTACTTC. Translated, it gives CASSLSLREETQYF. This chain joins TRBV5-1 and TRBJ2-5; D is unclear. Germline CDR1 and CDR2: SGHRS and YFSETQ. The CDR3 is made up of 14 amino acids. Deletions cut 5 bases from V and 3 bases from J, with 14 bases between.

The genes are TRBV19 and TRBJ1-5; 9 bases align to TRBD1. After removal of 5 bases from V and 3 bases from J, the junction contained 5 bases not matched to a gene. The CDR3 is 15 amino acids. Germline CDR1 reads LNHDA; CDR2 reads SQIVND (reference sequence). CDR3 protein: CASSETGGFNQPQHF. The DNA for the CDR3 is TGTGCCAGTAGTGAGACAGGGGGTTTCAATCAGCCCCAGCATTTT.